This entry lists 18 T cell receptor beta chains sequenced from one sample in a study of T cells in Graves' hyperthyroidism and ophthalmopathy. The TCR beta CDR3 regions underwent amplification using RNA transcripts as the source. Primed by the HTBI set, a first-round RT-PCR was run on the TCR CDR3. TCRdb analysed the multiplex PCR reads with MiXCR anew, one entry per CDR3 protein. The sample contains hundreds of thousands of distinct CDR3 sequences, around 17% of which appear only once. The sample was blood. The origin of the receptors is a woman aged 18-35 years with Graves' ophthalmopathy.

This clonotype appeared many times. This chain joins TRBV13 and TRBJ2-3; D is ambiguous. The germline V gene has CDR1 PRHDT and CDR2 FYEKMQ (reference sequence). CDR3 length: 12 amino acids. Trimming cost V 4 bases and J 6 bases, with 8 bases left between them. CDR3 amino acids: CASSYSWDTQYF. In nucleotides, the CDR3 is TGTGCCAGCAGCTATAGTTGGGATACGCAGTATTTT. The whole variable domain, remainder taken from reference TRBV13 and TRBJ2-3, is AAGVIQSPRHLIKEKRETATLKCYPIPRHDTVYWYQQGPGQDPQFLISFYEKMQSDKGSIPDRFSAQQFSDYHSELNMSSLELGDSALYFCASSYSWDTQYFGPGTRLTVL.

This chain joins TRBV28 and TRBJ2-7, with TRBD2 identical over 12 bases. The trim removed 7 bases at V and 2 bases at J, leaving 6 bases unmatched. Germline V CDR1 and CDR2: MDHEN, SYDVKM. The CDR3 totals 15 residues. The CDR3 loop reads CASTDGLAGPYEQYF. CDR3 sequence (DNA): TGTGCCAGCACCGATGGACTAGCGGGACCCTACGAGCAGTACTTC.

The rearrangement joins TRBV5-1 to TRBJ2-3, with unresolved D. Between the trimmed V and J ends, which lost 4 bases and 4 bases, there was a span of 10 bases. The V gene's germline CDR1 is SGHRS and CDR2 YFSETQ. The CDR3 runs to 13 residues. The CDR3: CASSPDWADTQYF. CDR3 sequence (DNA): TGCGCCAGCAGCCCCGACTGGGCAGATACGCAGTATTTT.

This clonotype has at least ten counts. The chain is built from TRBV7-3 and TRBJ1-1; a possible D gene is TRBD1 (5 bases). The germline V gene encodes CDR1 SGHTA and CDR2 FQGTGA. The CDR3 spans 14 residues. The V end was cut by 5 bases, the J end by 1 base, with 11 bases between. The CDR3 coding sequence is TGTGCCAGCAGCCCCGCGGGGGGGAACACTGAAGCTTTCTTT. Amino acids: CASSPAGGNTEAFF.

V gene TRBV7-2 combines with J gene TRBJ2-3, with D tentatively TRBD1 (5 bases). V dropped 0 bases and J dropped 0 bases, with 10 bases sitting between them. CDR1 is SGHTA and CDR2 is FQGNSA in the germline V gene. The CDR3 consists of 16 residues. CDR3: CASSLAYRSSTDTQYF. The CDR3 DNA is TGTGCCAGCAGCTTAGCCTACAGGTCTAGCACAGATACGCAGTATTTT.

For this clonotype: The junction does not match germline at one end; this may be a read error. This sequence joins TRBV7-9 and TRBJ1-1; 9 bases are a match to TRBD1. CDR3 length: 15 residues. Germline V lookup: CDR1 SEHNR, CDR2 FQNEAQ (reference sequence). The CDR3 reads CTSSSTGGGVAEAFF. Written as DNA, the CDR3 is TGTACCAGCAGCTCAACAGGGGGCGGTGTCGCCGAAGCTTTCTTT.

This clonotype was picked up many times. The chain has TRBV11-3 and TRBJ2-3; D not certain. Germline CDR1 reads SGHNT; CDR2 reads YENEEA. This CDR3 has 12 residues. Trimming cost V 0 bases and J 6 bases, with 4 bases left between them. The DNA of the CDR3 is TGTGCCAGCAGCTTAGACGCCGATACGCAGTATTTT. It codes for CASSLDADTQYF.

This clonotype was seen many times. The rearrangement links TRBV6-1 to TRBJ1-1; 8 bases are a match to TRBD1. Trimming took 6 bases from V and 5 from J; bases not matched to a gene: 8. This CDR3 is built from 14 residues. Germline CDR1 reads MNHNS; CDR2 reads SASEGT. CDR3 DNA: TGTGCCAGCAGCGGGACAGGAACTTGGACTGAAGCTTTCTTT. It yields the protein CASSGTGTWTEAFF.

Ten or more counts support this clonotype. The rearrangement joins TRBV2 to TRBJ1-1; unclear D gene. The CDR3 contains 11 residues. V was cut by 7 bases and J by 0 bases, with 3 bases left in between. Germline CDR1 reads SNHLY; CDR2 reads FYNNEI. CDR3 sequence reads: CASMMNTEAFF. CDR3 nucleotide sequence: TGTGCCAGCATGATGAACACTGAAGCTTTCTTT.

A few counts support this clonotype. The chain uses TRBV6-1 and TRBJ1-5, with D perhaps matching TRBD1 (6 bases). The CDR3 spans 16 residues. Per the germline V gene, CDR1 is MNHNS and CDR2 is SASEGT. The V gene lost 2 bases and the J gene lost 0 bases, with 11 bases spanning the gap. The CDR3 here is CASSEIRGHSNQPQHF. In DNA, the CDR3 is TGTGCCAGCAGTGAAATTCGGGGGCATAGCAATCAGCCCCAGCATTTT.

This clonotype was recorded at least ten times. The chain combines TRBV4-2 with TRBJ1-4; D ambiguous. Germline-derived CDR1 and CDR2 are LGHNA and YNFKEQ. This CDR3 region has 17 residues. V shed 4 bases and J shed 0 bases, with 15 bases lying between them. The CDR3 DNA reads TGTGCCAGCAGCCCCTGGGCGGGAGAGGCAACTAATGAAAAACTGTTTTTT. It encodes CASSPWAGEATNEKLFF.

Points on this clonotype: A much larger clone differs by one base, so this may be a read error. This chain joins TRBV7-2 and TRBJ2-2; 7 positions match TRBD1. Germline V gives CDR1 SGHTA, CDR2 FQGNSA. The CDR3 length is 15 residues. CDR3 DNA sequence: TGTGCCAGCAGCTCCCGGGACAGCAACACCGGGGAGCTGCTTTTT. Its translation is CASSSRDSNTGELLF.

The gene calls are TRBV7-8 and TRBJ1-1; 11 bases are shared with TRBD1. This CDR3 region has 16 residues. Germline V gene data show CDR1 as SGHVS and CDR2 as FQNEAQ. V lost 1 base and J lost 4; bases outside the gene matches: 5. CDR3 protein: CASSLGTGGGSTEAFF. The CDR3 DNA reads TGTGCCAGCAGCTTAGGGACAGGGGGCGGGAGCACTGAAGCTTTCTTT.

The V call is TRBV29-1, the J call TRBJ2-7; 9 positions agree with TRBD1. The CDR3 spans 16 residues. With 1 base clipped from V and 0 bases from J, the junction kept 7 bases outside the gene matches. Germline CDR1 is SQVTM and CDR2 is ANQGSEA. Written as DNA, the CDR3 is TGCAGCGTTGAAGGAGCGGGACAGGGATTCTCCTACGAGCAGTACTTC. Its protein is CSVEGAGQGFSYEQYF.

This clonotype was detected many times. The chain is built from TRBV5-1 and TRBJ2-7, with 8 nucleotides matching TRBD1. V trimming: 1 base; J trimming: 2 bases; junction bases outside the gene matches: 5. The CDR3 loop spans 15 amino acids. Germline CDR1 SGHRS, CDR2 YFSETQ. The CDR3 protein is CASSLQAGGPYEQYF. CDR3 coding DNA: TGCGCCAGCAGCTTGCAGGCAGGGGGCCCCTACGAGCAGTACTTC.

This clonotype was recorded a few times. This may arise from a read error, as a much more abundant clone is one base away. The V call is TRBV29-1, the J call TRBJ1-1; 9 bases are a match to TRBD1. Germline values: CDR1 SQVTM, CDR2 ANQGSEA. This CDR3 is built from 15 residues. The CDR3 spells CSVEVGDRVDTETFF. The CDR3 nucleotides are TGCAGCGTTGAAGTCGGGGACAGGGTAGACACTGAAACTTTCTTT.

The rearrangement uses TRBV28 and TRBJ1-1, with 12 bases fitting TRBD1. Germline CDR1 is MDHEN and CDR2 is SYDVKM. V shed 4 bases, J shed 3 bases, and the junction held 12 bases outside the gene matches. This CDR3 contains 18 residues. In nucleotides, the CDR3 is TGTGCCAGCAGTTCTCTCGGGACAGGGGGCAAGACGTACACTGAAGCTTTCTTT. Protein sequence: CASSSLGTGGKTYTEAFF.

This clonotype showed up many times. The chain combines TRBV5-1 with TRBJ1-2; D is uncertain. Germline values: CDR1 SGHRS, CDR2 YFSETQ. Trimming removed 3 bases at V and 2 bases at J, with 14 bases between. The CDR3 consists of 15 residues. The DNA for the CDR3 is TGCGCCAGCAGCTCGCTGGGTTACGGGAACTATGGCTACACCTTC. Amino acid sequence: CASSSLGYGNYGYTF.